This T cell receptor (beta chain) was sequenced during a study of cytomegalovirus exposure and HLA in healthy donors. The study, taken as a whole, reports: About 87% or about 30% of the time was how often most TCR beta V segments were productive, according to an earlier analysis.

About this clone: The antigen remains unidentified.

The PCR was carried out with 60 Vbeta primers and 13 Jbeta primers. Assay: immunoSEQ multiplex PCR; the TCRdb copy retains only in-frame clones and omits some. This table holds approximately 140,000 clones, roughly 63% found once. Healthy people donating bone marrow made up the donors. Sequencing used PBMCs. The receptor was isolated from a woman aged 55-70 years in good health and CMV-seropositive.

The CDR3 sequence is CASTDRADTQYF. The CDR3 nucleotides read TGTGCCAGCACTGACAGGGCAGATACGCAGTATTTT. The rearrangement uses TRBV19 and TRBJ2-3, with 7 positions matching TRBD1. With 9 bases clipped from V and 4 bases from J, the junction kept 4 bases outside the gene matches. The CDR3 is 12 amino acids. The germline V gene has CDR1 LNHDA and CDR2 SQIVND (reference sequence).